A single TCR beta chain is shown here with its context. The antigen it binds to is not known. It has no much larger one-base neighbor in the sample; base qualities were not kept. Trimming takes 8 bases from V and 7 bases from J, and the germline ends sit 27 bases apart. CDR1 and CDR2 are read off the germline V gene (reference sequence) as SEHNR and FQNEAQ. CDR3 length: 16 amino acids, cysteine to phenylalanine. Kept here is only the CDR3 DNA, which spans 48 bases and is read in frame from base 1. A single peripheral blood draw of roughly 0.11 L on average was collected from each donor into heparinised tubes. A BD FACSAria II and a panel including CD45RO, CCR7, CD25, CD127, CD95 and CD27 were used to sort naive, central memory, regulatory and stem cell-like memory CD4+ T cells. All sorted populations exceeded 95% purity. PBMCs were isolated right away by Lymphoprep density gradient centrifugation and were stained directly, without culture. So that batch effects would be minimized, each experiment stained and sorted samples in pairs, pairing one healthy donor with one patient.

The data derive from a study of beta chain features in type 1 diabetes (dated by TCRdb to 2017 to 2018). About the study as a whole: Patients and healthy donors did not differ in mean age, gender distribution, total cell number or subset yield. A total of approximately 100,000,000 sorted cells were examined across all samples, and the number of cells per subset was strongly correlated with RNA yield. In the study, TCRB repertoires of sorted circulating CD4+ T cell subsets from recently diagnosed type 1 diabetes patients were compared with those of matched healthy donors. Whereas all 30 or so donors provided naive and central memory subsets, regulatory and stem cell-like memory subsets were isolated from just 8 patients and roughly eight healthy donors. What the research found in general, with its limitations: Shorter templates might be favored by PCR, yet because patient and control samples were amplified and corrected together, any such skew would affect both groups equally. Because cDNA rather than genomic DNA was sequenced, highly expressing activated cells could have been over-represented, although no difference in activation and CD3 levels was found between groups. In all four CD4+ subsets, TCRB CDR3 length was moderately but significantly shorter in type 1 diabetes patients. Naive, central memory and regulatory TCRB repertoires appeared to be more similar among patients than among healthy donors. At VDJ recombination sites, type 1 diabetes patients had fewer insertions and more deleted nucleotides, which implies abnormalities in thymic rearrangement. Only small numbers of individuals were included in the HLA sub-analyses, which left unresolved whether HLA type had any influence on TCRB rearrangement.

The entire isolated RNA was reverse transcribed using the High Capacity cDNA Reverse Transcription Kit, and thus expressed TCRB transcripts were sequenced. Deep immunoSEQ sequencing was performed on naive, central memory and regulatory T cell samples, with an average of around 3.4 million total reads per sample. After sorted cells were lysed in RLT buffer, RNA was extracted with DNase-treated RNeasy Micro or Mini kits, with the choice depending on cell number. Each cell subset was processed separately to prevent cross-contamination, with patient and healthy donor samples processed together. The immunoSEQ multiplex PCR was used to amplify TCRB sequences from cDNA, generating 87-bp fragments that spanned the CDR3 region. The amplicons were sequenced using the Illumina HiSeq platform. In the original analysis: PCR bias was computationally corrected using synthetic template baselines, reads within Hamming distance 2 were collapsed, and singletons that could not be merged were discarded. Reads were aligned against IMGT so that V, D and J genes, CDR3 length and insertions or deletions at six rearrangement sites could be assigned. Within each subset, clonotype counts were normalized to sorted cell number, after which true diversity and Gini coefficients were computed with the tcR R package. The overlap coefficient, calculated on TCRB nucleotide sequences, was used to quantify repertoire sharing. As a proxy for the pre-selection repertoire, out-of-frame TCRB sequences from naive cells were analyzed. The clones in this table, taken by TCRdb from immuneACCESS, are in-frame only. Not every clone is retained; where verified, under half of the shortfall comes from an unresolved V gene, and the cause of the rest is unknown. V, J and clone size derive from that table, while D and trimming were established from the DNA sequence. Within this sample are under 950,000 clones, with about a sixth of them counted one time only. The ten largest clonotypes hold 0.02% to 0.025% of the sample.

The rearrangement joined TRBV7-9 to TRBJ2-7; a tentative D match to TRBD1 spans 6 bases. The TCR originated in a young woman in good health. Sample: naive CD4+ T cells from blood. This specimen's cell subset or site label, interpreted: true naive CD4+ T cells. The DNA sequence is TGTGCCAGCGGAACCGCCGAGGGGGTCTCGCGTTCGGAGCAGTACTTC. It codes for CASGTAEGVSRSEQYF.